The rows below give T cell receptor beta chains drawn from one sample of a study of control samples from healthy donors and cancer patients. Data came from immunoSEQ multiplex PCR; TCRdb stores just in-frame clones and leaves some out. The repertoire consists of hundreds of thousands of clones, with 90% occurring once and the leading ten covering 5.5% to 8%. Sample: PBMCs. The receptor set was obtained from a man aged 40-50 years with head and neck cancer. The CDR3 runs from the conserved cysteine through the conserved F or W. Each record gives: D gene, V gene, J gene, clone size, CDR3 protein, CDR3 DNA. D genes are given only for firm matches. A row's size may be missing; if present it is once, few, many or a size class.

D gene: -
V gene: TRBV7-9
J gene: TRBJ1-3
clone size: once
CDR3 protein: CASSLELSSGNTIYF
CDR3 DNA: TGTGCCAGCAGCTTAGAGTTGTCCTCTGGAAACACCATATATTTT

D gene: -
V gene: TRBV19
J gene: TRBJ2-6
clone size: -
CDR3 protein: CASSFDRSVLTF
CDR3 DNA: TGTGCCAGTAGTTTTGACAGGAGCGTCCTGACTTTC

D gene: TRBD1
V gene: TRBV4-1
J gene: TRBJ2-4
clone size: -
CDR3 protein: CASRRTGGAFAPKNIQYF
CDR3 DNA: TGCGCCAGCAGGAGGACAGGGGGCGCGTTCGCGCCCAAAAACATTCAGTACTTC

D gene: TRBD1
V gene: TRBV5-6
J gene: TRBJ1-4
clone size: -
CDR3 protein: CASSWDRGGEKLFF
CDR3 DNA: TGTGCCAGCAGCTGGGACAGGGGGGGTGAAAAACTGTTTTTT

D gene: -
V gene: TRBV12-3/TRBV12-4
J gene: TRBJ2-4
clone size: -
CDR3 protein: CASSLAGPIQYF
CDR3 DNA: TGTGCCAGCAGTTTAGCGGGGCCTATTCAGTACTTC

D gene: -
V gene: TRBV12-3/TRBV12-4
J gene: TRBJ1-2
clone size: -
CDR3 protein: CASRLGGMIGYTF
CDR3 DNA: TGTGCCAGCAGACTAGGGGGGATGATTGGCTACACCTTC

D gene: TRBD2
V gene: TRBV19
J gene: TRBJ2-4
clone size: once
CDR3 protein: CASSIVLAGGPVSAKNIQYF
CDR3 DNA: TGTGCCAGTAGTATTGTTCTAGCGGGAGGTCCAGTATCAGCCAAAAACATTCAGTACTTC

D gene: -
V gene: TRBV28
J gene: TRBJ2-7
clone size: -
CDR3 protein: CASSPQGLSYYEQYF
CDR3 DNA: TGTGCCAGCAGTCCTCAGGGACTGTCCTACTACGAGCAGTACTTC

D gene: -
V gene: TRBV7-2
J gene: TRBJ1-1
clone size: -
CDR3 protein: CASSLWVAGGEAFF
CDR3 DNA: TGTGCCAGCAGCCTCTGGGTCGCTGGGGGGGAAGCTTTCTTT

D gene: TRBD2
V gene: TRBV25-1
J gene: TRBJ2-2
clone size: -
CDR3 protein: CASSFLRDYGHELFF
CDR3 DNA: TGTGCCAGCAGCTTCCTCCGGGACTATGGTCACGAGCTGTTTTTT

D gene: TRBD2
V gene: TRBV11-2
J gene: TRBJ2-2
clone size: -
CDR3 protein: CASSPSGANTGELFF
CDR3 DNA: TGTGCCAGCAGCCCAAGCGGGGCTAACACCGGGGAGCTGTTTTTT

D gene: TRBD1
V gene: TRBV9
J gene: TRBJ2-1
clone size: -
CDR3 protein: CASSVDRGPGNEQFF
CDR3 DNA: TGTGCCAGCAGCGTGGACAGGGGGCCAGGCAATGAGCAGTTCTTC

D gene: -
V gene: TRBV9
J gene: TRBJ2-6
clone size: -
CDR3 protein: CASSVDPQAGANVLTF
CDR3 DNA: TGTGCCAGCAGCGTAGATCCGCAGGCCGGGGCCAACGTCCTGACTTTC

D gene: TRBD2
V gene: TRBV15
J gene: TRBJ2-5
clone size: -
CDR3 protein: CATSRLAGGWGETQYF
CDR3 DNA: TGTGCCACCAGCAGACTAGCGGGAGGTTGGGGAGAGACCCAGTACTTC

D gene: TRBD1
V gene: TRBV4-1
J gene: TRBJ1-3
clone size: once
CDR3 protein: CASSQDRTGVNTIYF
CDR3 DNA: TGCGCCAGCAGCCAAGATCGGACAGGGGTAAACACCATATATTTT

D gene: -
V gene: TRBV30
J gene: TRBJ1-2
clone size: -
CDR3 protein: CAWTSGFYGYTF
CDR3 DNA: TGTGCCTGGACATCAGGTTTCTATGGCTACACCTTC

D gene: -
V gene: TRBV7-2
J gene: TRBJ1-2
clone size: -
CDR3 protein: CASSSSAGTMPGYTF
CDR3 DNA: TGTGCCAGCAGCTCATCCGCCGGGACAATGCCTGGCTACACCTTC

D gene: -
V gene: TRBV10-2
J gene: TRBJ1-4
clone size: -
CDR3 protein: CASSARGANEKLFF
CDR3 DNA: TGCGCCAGCAGTGCGCGGGGAGCTAATGAAAAACTGTTTTTT

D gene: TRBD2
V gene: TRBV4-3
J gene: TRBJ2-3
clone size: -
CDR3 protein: CASSHLAGPEDTQYF
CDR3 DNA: TGCGCCAGCAGCCACCTAGCGGGGCCAGAAGATACGCAGTATTTT

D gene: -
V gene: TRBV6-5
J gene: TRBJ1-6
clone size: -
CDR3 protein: CASSFGTNLNSPLHF
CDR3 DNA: TGTGCCAGCAGCTTTGGGACTAACCTTAATTCACCCCTCCACTTT

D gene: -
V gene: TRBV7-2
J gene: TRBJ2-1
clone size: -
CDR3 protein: CASSQGTSFNEQFF
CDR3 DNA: TGTGCCAGCAGCCAGGGGACAAGTTTCAATGAGCAGTTCTTC

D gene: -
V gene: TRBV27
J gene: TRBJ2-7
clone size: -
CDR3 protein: CASSLSTDYEQYF
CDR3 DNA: TGTGCCAGCAGTTTATCGACAGATTACGAGCAGTACTTC

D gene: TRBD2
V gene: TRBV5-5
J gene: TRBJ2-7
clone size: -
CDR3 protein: CASSPAGTSGSEQYF
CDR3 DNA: TGTGCCAGCAGCCCGGCGGGGACTAGCGGGAGCGAGCAGTACTTC

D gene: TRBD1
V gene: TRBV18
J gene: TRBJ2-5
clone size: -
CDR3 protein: CASSPRRTGVKETQYF
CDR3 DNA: TGTGCCAGCTCACCCCGCCGGACAGGCGTAAAAGAGACCCAGTACTTC

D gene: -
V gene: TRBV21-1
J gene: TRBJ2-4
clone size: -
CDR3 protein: CASSVQGSIVNIQYF
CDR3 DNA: TGTGCCAGCAGCGTACAGGGTTCGATCGTAAACATTCAGTACTTC

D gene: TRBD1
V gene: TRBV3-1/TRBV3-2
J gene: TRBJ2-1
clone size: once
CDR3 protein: CASSKRWDRDNEQFF
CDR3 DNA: TGTGCCAGCAGCAAAAGGTGGGACAGGGATAATGAGCAGTTCTTC

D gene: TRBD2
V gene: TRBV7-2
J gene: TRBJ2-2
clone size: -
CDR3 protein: CASSLVGPLAGTGELFF
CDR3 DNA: TGTGCCAGCAGCTTAGTGGGCCCCCTAGCGGGCACCGGGGAGCTGTTTTTT

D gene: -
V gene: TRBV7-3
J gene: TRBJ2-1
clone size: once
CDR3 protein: CASSFNRDNEQFF
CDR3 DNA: TGTGCCAGCAGTTTCAACCGCGACAATGAGCAGTTCTTC

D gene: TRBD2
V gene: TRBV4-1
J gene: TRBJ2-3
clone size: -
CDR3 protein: CASSRGLAGATQYF
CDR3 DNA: TGCGCCAGCAGCCGGGGACTAGCGGGAGCTACGCAGTATTTT

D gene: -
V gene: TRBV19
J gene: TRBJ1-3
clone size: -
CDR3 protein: CASSMGRSSGNTIYF
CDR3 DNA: TGTGCCAGTAGTATGGGGCGGTCCTCTGGAAACACCATATATTTT

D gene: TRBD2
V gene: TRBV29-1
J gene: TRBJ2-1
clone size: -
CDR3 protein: CSGTSSGSSCNEQFF
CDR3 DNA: TGCAGCGGAACTTCTAGCGGGAGCTCCTGCAATGAGCAGTTCTTC

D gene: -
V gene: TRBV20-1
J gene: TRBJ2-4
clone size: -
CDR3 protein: CSASLTRNIQYF
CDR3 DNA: TGCAGTGCTAGTCTTACACGAAACATTCAGTACTTC

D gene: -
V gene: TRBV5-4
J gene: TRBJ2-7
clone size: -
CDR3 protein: CASSLDRGEQYF
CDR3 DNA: TGTGCCAGCAGCTTGGACAGAGGCGAGCAGTACTTC

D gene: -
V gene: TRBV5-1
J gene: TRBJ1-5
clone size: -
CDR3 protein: CASSLSAGSNPQHF
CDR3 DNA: TGCGCCAGCAGCTTGTCGGCAGGGTCGAATCCCCAGCATTTT

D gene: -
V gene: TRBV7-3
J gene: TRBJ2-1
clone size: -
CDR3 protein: CASSLKQGLNYEQFF
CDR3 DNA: TGTGCCAGCAGCTTAAAACAGGGCCTCAACTATGAGCAGTTCTTC

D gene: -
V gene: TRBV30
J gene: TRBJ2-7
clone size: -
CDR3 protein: CAWKTAGIHEQYF
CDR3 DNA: TGTGCCTGGAAGACGGCAGGGATTCACGAGCAGTACTTC

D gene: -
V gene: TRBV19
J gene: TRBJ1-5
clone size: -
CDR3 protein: CASSIVMNIYSNQPQHF
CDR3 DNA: TGTGCCAGTAGTATAGTCATGAATATCTATAGCAATCAGCCCCAGCATTTT